The 16 T cell receptor beta chains presented below share a single source sample, sequenced in a study of blood T cell repertoires in COVID-19. The assay was immunoSEQ multiplex PCR, and TCRdb's table has in-frame clones only and misses some. The sample gives approximately 490,000 clones, approximately 86% of which show up once; approximately 8.3% is in the top ten. The material sequenced was PBMCs or T cells enriched from blood (not recorded which). All receptors derive from a woman aged 60-75 years who had recovered from COVID-19.

This clone was detected ten times or more. V and J are TRBV7-9 and TRBJ1-1; TRBD1 matches at 9 bases. The CDR3 consists of 14 residues. V shed 2 bases, J shed 4 bases, and the junction held 2 bases outside the gene matches. Germline V gives CDR1 SEHNR, CDR2 FQNEAQ (reference sequence). The CDR3 DNA sequence: TGTGCCAGCAGCTTAACAGGGGGCACCACTGAAGCTTTCTTT. Protein sequence: CASSLTGGTTEAFF.

This clone was recorded once. The V and J genes are TRBV4-2 and TRBJ2-3, with TRBD2 matching over 13 bases. V shed 3 bases and J 0 bases; nucleotides not matched to a gene: 6. CDR3 length: 18 residues. CDR1 is LGHNA and CDR2 is YNFKEQ in the germline V gene. CDR3 DNA sequence: TGTGCCAGCAGCCAGAAGGGACTAGCGGGACCTAGCACAGATACGCAGTATTTT. This gives the protein CASSQKGLAGPSTDTQYF.

The chain uses TRBV28 and TRBJ1-5; 10 positions match TRBD1. Germline V gene data show CDR1 as MDHEN and CDR2 as SYDVKM. J gave up 10 bases and V 5 bases, and 11 bases lay outside the gene matches. CDR3 length: 15 residues. The chain's CDR3 is CASSRRQGAPGPQHF. In nucleotides, the CDR3 is TGTGCCAGCAGTCGACGACAGGGGGCGCCGGGCCCCCAGCATTTT.

This clone has only one observation. This chain joins TRBV11-2 and TRBJ2-1; 8 bases align to TRBD2. Looked up from germline, CDR1 is SGHAT and CDR2 is FQNNGV. Trimming removed 5 bases from V and 4 bases from J; junction bases left unmatched: 13. The CDR3 is 17 amino acids. In DNA, the CDR3 is TGTGCCAGCAGCAGACCGCGCAATAGCGGGGTATACAATGAGCAGTTCTTC. Amino acid sequence: CASSRPRNSGVYNEQFF. Full variable domain (missing parts from reference TRBV11-2 and TRBJ2-1): EAGVAQSPRYKIIEKRQSVAFWCNPISGHATLYWYQQILGQGPKLLIQFQNNGVVDDSQLPKDRFSAERLKGVDSTLKIQPAKLEDSAVYLCASSRPRNSGVYNEQFFGPGTRLTVL.

On this clone itself: The junction shows a germline mismatch at one end, possibly a read error. This chain uses TRBV11-3 with TRBJ2-7, with 9 bases aligning to TRBD1. The length of the CDR3 is 13 residues. Germline CDR1 SGHNT, CDR2 YENEEA. DNA of the CDR3: TGTGCCAGCAGCCTGGGACAGGGAAAGAGGAGGCACTTC. Protein sequence: CASSLGQGKRRHF.

This chain links TRBV4-2 with TRBJ2-2; D perhaps matches TRBD1 (6 bases). The CDR3 is 16 amino acids. The germline V and J ends were trimmed by 0 bases and 4 bases, with 12 bases remaining between them. Germline assignment: CDR1 LGHNA and CDR2 YNFKEQ. Written as DNA, the CDR3 is TGTGCCAGCAGCCAAGAGGAACAGGGTGGCACCGGGGAGCTGTTTTTT. Translating it yields CASSQEEQGGTGELFF.

CDR3 protein: CATARGGALNNSPLHF. The CDR3 DNA reads TGTGCCACCGCCCGAGGGGGGGCTTTGAATAATTCACCCCTCCACTTT. The chain carries TRBV24-1 and TRBJ1-6, with D perhaps TRBD1 (6 bases). The CDR3 spans 16 residues. Germline lookup yields CDR1 KGHDR and CDR2 SFDVKD. With 9 bases removed from V and 5 bases from J, the gap between germline ends came to 19 bases.

This chain joins TRBV3-1 (or the pseudogene TRBV3-2) and TRBJ2-7; 7 nucleotides line up with TRBD1. The CDR3 sequence is 12 residues long. V shed 4 bases, J shed 9 bases, and the junction held 6 bases outside the gene matches. Germline V gene data show CDR1 as LGHDT and CDR2 as YNNKEL (reference sequence). CDR3 protein: CASSRQGIGQYF. The CDR3 region has the DNA TGTGCCAGCAGCCGACAGGGAATTGGGCAGTACTTC.

J is TRBJ2-2 and V is TRBV11-3; TRBD1 might be the D (6 bases). With 5 bases removed from V and 4 bases from J, the gap between germline ends came to 26 bases. The germline gives CDR1 SGHNT, CDR2 YENEEA. The length of the CDR3 is 19 residues. The CDR3 DNA is TGTGCCAGCAGCCATGGGACCTGGGGGCATCCGATGAGCACCGGGGAGCTGTTTTTT. This sequence encodes CASSHGTWGHPMSTGELFF. The full variable domain, rest sourced from reference TRBV11-3 and TRBJ2-2, is EAGVVQSPRYKIIEKKQPVAFWCNPISGHNTLYWYLQNLGQGPELLIRYENEEAVDDSQLPKDRFSAERLKGVDSTLKIQPAELGDSAVYLCASSHGTWGHPMSTGELFFGEGSRLTVL.

The rearrangement uses TRBV29-1 and TRBJ1-2; D call uncertain. The CDR3 length is 11 residues. V shed 7 bases and J shed 3 bases, with 9 bases lying between them. The germline V gene encodes CDR1 SQVTM and CDR2 ANQGSEA. The CDR3 DNA is TGCAGCGCAAGCGCCTACTATGGCTACACCTTC. As protein: CSASAYYGYTF.

The rearrangement links TRBV11-2 to TRBJ2-7, with 9 bases that match TRBD2. Germline V CDR1 and CDR2: SGHAT, FQNNGV. The length of the CDR3 is 14 residues. V lost 2 bases to trimming and J lost 6 bases; unmatched junction nucleotides: 5. The CDR3: CASSLLAGRGEQYV. CDR3 bases: TGTGCCAGCAGCTTACTAGCGGGGCGTGGCGAGCAGTACGTC.

This chain uses TRBV6-6 with TRBJ1-2, with TRBD1 matching over 9 bases. This CDR3 region has 14 residues. Looked up from germline, CDR1 is MNHNY and CDR2 is SVGAGI (reference sequence). Trimming took 8 bases from V and 3 from J; bases not matched to a gene: 7. The CDR3 bases are TGTGCCAGCCAGGTGGGACAGGGTTACTATGGCTACACCTTC. Translated: CASQVGQGYYGYTF.

The chain has TRBV24-1 and TRBJ2-2; perhaps TRBD2 as D (5 bases). The CDR3 is 16 amino acids. From germline, CDR1 is KGHDR and CDR2 SFDVKD. Trimming pared 5 bases from V and 0 bases from J, leaving 12 bases between. The DNA for the CDR3 is TGTGCCACCAGTGGAGTACGGGGTGCGAACACCGGGGAGCTGTTTTTT. This gives the protein CATSGVRGANTGELFF.

The V and J genes are TRBV27 and TRBJ2-1; 8 bases align to TRBD1. CDR3 size: 14 residues. Looked up from germline, CDR1 is MNHEY and CDR2 is SMNVEV (reference sequence). J gave up 9 bases and V 5 bases, and 9 bases lay outside the gene matches. For the CDR3, the DNA is TGTGCCAGCAGTACCCGACCGGACAGGGCTGAGCAGTTCTTC. Translated: CASSTRPDRAEQFF.

The rearrangement joins TRBV3-1 (or the pseudogene TRBV3-2) to TRBJ2-2, with D perhaps matching TRBD1 (6 bases). In germline, CDR1 is LGHDT, CDR2 YNNKEL (reference sequence). The CDR3 is 16 residues long. V lost 0 bases to trimming and J lost 7 bases, with 15 bases between them. CDR3 coding DNA: TGTGCCAGCAGCCAAGATTTTCGAAGGGGACACGGGGAGCTGTTTTTT. Its protein is CASSQDFRRGHGELFF.

V gene TRBV4-1 combines with J gene TRBJ2-3; 14 bases are shared with TRBD2. The CDR3 is 19 residues long. CDR1 is MGHRA and CDR2 is YSYEKL in the germline V gene. After removal of 0 bases from V and 4 bases from J, the junction contained 9 bases not matched to a gene. The CDR3 protein is CASSQDTVRTSGGSDTQYF. DNA for the CDR3: TGCGCCAGCAGCCAAGATACTGTAAGGACTAGCGGGGGGTCAGATACGCAGTATTTT.